The 25 T cell receptor beta chains listed next were all sequenced from one sample in a study of T cell responses to AZD1222 COVID-19 vaccine. The protocol was immunoSEQ multiplex PCR, while the TCRdb copy is restricted to in-frame clones and leaves out a portion. The sample lists some 140,000 clones, approximately 90% occurring once. The sample in question was peripheral blood, obtained on day 0 of AZD1222 vaccination. The receptors stem from an adult in good health.

The J gene is TRBJ2-3, the V gene TRBV20-1; 11 nucleotides align to TRBD2. V dropped 6 bases and J dropped 1; count of bases not matched to a gene: 9. The CDR3 loop spans 16 amino acids. Germline V gene lookup returns CDR1 DFQATT and CDR2 SNEGSKA (reference sequence). The CDR3 spells CSASKLAGGRTDTQYF. The CDR3 nucleotides read TGCAGTGCAAGTAAGCTAGCGGGGGGCCGCACAGATACGCAGTATTTT.

This clone has just one count. This chain uses TRBV4-1 with TRBJ2-1, with D unclear. Germline lookup yields CDR1 MGHRA and CDR2 YSYEKL. Trimming took 4 bases from V and 6 from J, leaving 19 bases between them. This CDR3 comprises 16 residues. CDR3 protein: CASSPNAVVGINEQFF. DNA of the CDR3: TGCGCCAGCAGCCCCAATGCGGTGGTGGGCATCAATGAGCAGTTCTTC.

The genes are TRBV9 and TRBJ1-3, with 7 bases that match TRBD1. The germline V gene encodes CDR1 SGDLS and CDR2 YYNGEE. The length of the CDR3 is 15 residues. V was pared by 3 bases and J by 2 bases, with 5 bases of the junction left unmatched. The CDR3, as DNA: TGTGCCAGCAGCGCAAGGGGGCAAACTGGAAACACCATATATTTT. Translating gives CASSARGQTGNTIYF. The full variable domain, completed using reference TRBV9 and TRBJ1-3, is DSGVTQTPKHLITATGQRVTLRCSPRSGDLSVYWYQQSLDQGLQFLIQYYNGEERAKGNILERFSAQQFPDLHSELNLSSLELGDSALYFCASSARGQTGNTIYFGEGSWLTVV.

The V call is TRBV28, the J call TRBJ1-5; possible D gene TRBD1, 6 bases. Germline CDR1 reads MDHEN; CDR2 reads SYDVKM. The CDR3 has 16 residues. Trimming shortened V by 7 bases and J by 1 base, and 17 bases separated the two germline ends. CDR3 protein: CASNPRGLGSNQPQHF. In DNA form, the CDR3 reads TGTGCCAGCAACCCCCGGGGGCTGGGGAGCAATCAGCCCCAGCATTTT.

This chain links TRBV29-1 with TRBJ1-1; TRBD1 agrees at 8 bases. CDR3 length: 13 residues. The V and J ends lost 6 bases and 1 base, in that order; junction bases with no gene match: 4. Germline V CDR1 and CDR2: SQVTM, ANQGSEA. CDR3 bases: TGCAGCGTCCAGGGGGCGGGGAACACTGAAGCTTTCTTT. Translation gives CSVQGAGNTEAFF.

This chain uses TRBV5-4 with TRBJ2-7, with D hard to call. Germline loops: CDR1 SGHNT, CDR2 YYREEE (reference sequence). V was clipped by 0 bases and J by 1 base, with 5 bases between them. CDR3 size: 13 residues. The CDR3 region has the DNA TGTGCCAGCAGCTTGGTACATTCCTACGAGCAGTACTTC. It is translated as CASSLVHSYEQYF. The full variable domain, completed using reference TRBV5-4 and TRBJ2-7, is ETGVTQSPTHLIKTRGQQVTLRCSSQSGHNTVSWYQQALGQGPQFIFQYYREEENGRGNFPPRFSGLQFPNYSSELNVNALELDDSALYLCASSLVHSYEQYFGPGTRLTVT.

The chain joins TRBV27 to TRBJ1-6; tentatively, D is TRBD1 (6 bases). CDR3 size: 14 residues. Trimming stripped 4 bases from V and 5 bases from J, with 9 bases between. Per the germline V gene, CDR1 is MNHEY and CDR2 is SMNVEV (reference sequence). The DNA of the CDR3 is TGTGCCAGCAGTTCTCAGGGGCATAATTCACCCCTCCACTTT. It encodes CASSSQGHNSPLHF.

The V call is TRBV18, the J call TRBJ1-1; possibly TRBD1 for D (6 bases). Germline CDR1 KGHSH, CDR2 LQKENI. V gave up 3 bases and J gave up 2 bases, with 13 bases separating them. The CDR3 is 15 residues long. In DNA, the CDR3 is TGTGCCAGCTCACCCTCTTCTGGGGGCAACACTGAAGCTTTCTTT. Protein: CASSPSSGGNTEAFF. Based on the CDR3 plus reference TRBV18 and TRBJ1-1, the full variable domain is NAGVMQNPRHLVRRRGQEARLRCSPMKGHSHVYWYRQLPEEGLKFMVYLQKENIIDESGMPKERFSAEFPKEGPSILRIQQVVRGDSAAYFCASSPSSGGNTEAFFGQGTRLTVV.

This sequence joins TRBV28 and TRBJ1-1, with 7 bases aligning to TRBD1. V was clipped by 5 bases and J by 7 bases; unmatched bases: 7. Per the germline V gene, CDR1 is MDHEN and CDR2 is SYDVKM. The CDR3 sequence is 13 residues long. In DNA form, the CDR3 reads TGTGCCAGCAGTCCGGGACAGAAGAATGAAGCTTTCTTT. Encoded protein: CASSPGQKNEAFF.

The chain carries TRBV6-2 or TRBV6-3 and TRBJ2-7, with D maybe TRBD1 (6 bases). The V end was cut by 2 bases, the J end by 7 bases, with 15 bases between. Germline V gene sequence: CDR1 MNHEY, CDR2 SVGEGT. CDR3 length: 14 residues. The CDR3 nucleotides read TGTGCCAGCAGTTACAGCAGGGGCCTTGGGGAGCAGTACTTC. Translation: CASSYSRGLGEQYF.

The gene calls are TRBV2 and TRBJ1-5; no clear D gene. V was cut by 1 base and J by 0 bases, with 4 bases left in between. In germline, CDR1 is SNHLY, CDR2 FYNNEI. The CDR3 runs to 14 residues. CDR3 amino acids: CASSEEDSNQPQHF. DNA for the CDR3: TGTGCCAGCAGTGAAGAAGATAGCAATCAGCCCCAGCATTTT.

The chain combines TRBV7-2 with TRBJ2-7, with 7 bases fitting TRBD2. This CDR3 is 12 amino acids long. Per the germline V gene, CDR1 is SGHTA and CDR2 is FQGNSA. Trimming removed 5 bases from V and 3 bases from J; junction bases left unmatched: 1. Here the CDR3 DNA reads TGTGCCAGCAGCCGGGACTACTACGAGCAGTACTTC. This encodes CASSRDYYEQYF.

The genes are TRBV5-8 and TRBJ2-3; TRBD1 or TRBD2 may be the D gene (5 bases each). V lost 0 bases and J 7 bases, leaving 6 bases between the germline ends. The CDR3 runs to 12 residues. The V gene's germline CDR1 is SGHTS and CDR2 YDEGEE. Here the CDR3 reads CASSLGGYTQYF. DNA for the CDR3: TGTGCCAGCAGCTTGGGGGGGTATACGCAGTATTTT.

The CDR3 sequence is CASSHDRGRGGYTF. CDR3 nucleotide sequence: TGTGCCAGCAGCCACGACAGGGGGCGCGGTGGCTACACCTTC. The chain combines TRBV7-8 with TRBJ1-2, with 10 bases lining up with TRBD1. J lost 7 bases, V lost 5 bases, and 7 bases had no gene match. Germline CDR1 SGHVS, CDR2 FQNEAQ. CDR3 length: 14 residues.

The rearrangement links TRBV2 to TRBJ1-5; D is undetermined. Per germline, CDR1 SNHLY and CDR2 FYNNEI. This CDR3 spans 15 amino acids. V was trimmed by 2 bases and J by 0 bases, leaving 8 bases between them. The CDR3 bases are TGTGCCAGCAGTGAACGGGCACTTAGCAATCAGCCCCAGCATTTT. This gives the protein CASSERALSNQPQHF.

This clone was found a few times. The V call is TRBV27, the J call TRBJ1-1; D might be TRBD1 (5 bases). V shed 0 bases and J shed 0 bases, with 11 bases lying between them. Germline V CDR1 and CDR2: MNHEY, SMNVEV (reference sequence). The CDR3 is made up of 16 amino acids. CDR3 region: CASSLSSGGVNTEAFF. Written as DNA, the CDR3 is TGTGCCAGCAGTTTATCGTCGGGGGGTGTGAACACTGAAGCTTTCTTT.

This chain links TRBV11-2 with TRBJ2-1, with 7 bases lining up with TRBD2. Trimming removed 5 bases from V and 5 bases from J; junction bases left unmatched: 6. The CDR3 runs 14 residues. CDR1 SGHAT and CDR2 FQNNGV come from the germline V gene. DNA for the CDR3: TGTGCCAGCAGCAGGGACTACCAAGACAATGAGCAGTTCTTC. Translated: CASSRDYQDNEQFF.

V gene TRBV27 combines with J gene TRBJ2-7, with TRBD1 as a possible D gene (5 bases). Trimming cost V 6 bases and J 6 bases, with 15 bases left between them. Germline values: CDR1 MNHEY, CDR2 SMNVEV (reference sequence). This CDR3 spans 13 amino acids. DNA of the CDR3: TGTGCCAGCAGGATCCAGGGAACGGGCGAGCAGTACTTC. Its protein product is CASRIQGTGEQYF.

V and J are TRBV7-2 and TRBJ2-5; perhaps TRBD2 as D (5 bases). V was trimmed by 3 bases and J by 9 bases, leaving 11 bases between them. The CDR3 length is 12 residues. In germline, CDR1 is SGHTA, CDR2 FQGNSA. This chain's CDR3 is CASSLGVGAQYF. The CDR3 nucleotides read TGTGCCAGCAGCTTGGGCGTCGGGGCCCAGTACTTC.

V usage is TRBV4-1 and J usage is TRBJ2-2; D uncertain. The CDR3 is made up of 13 amino acids. Trimming took 3 bases from V and 6 from J, leaving 8 bases between them. Per the germline V gene, CDR1 is MGHRA and CDR2 is YSYEKL. The CDR3 here is CASSQTRPGELFF. DNA for the CDR3: TGCGCCAGCAGCCAGACCCGTCCCGGGGAGCTGTTTTTT.

The chain uses TRBV7-9 and TRBJ2-1; no definite D call. Looked up from germline, CDR1 is SEHNR and CDR2 is FQNEAQ (reference sequence). The CDR3 covers 14 residues. Deletions cut 1 base from V and 4 bases from J, with 8 bases between. CDR3 sequence (DNA): TGTGCCAGCAGCTTAGGCATGGGTTACAATGAGCAGTTCTTC. It codes for CASSLGMGYNEQFF.

The CDR3 sequence is CASSSGLWNTIYF. The CDR3 DNA sequence: TGTGCCAGCAGTTCGGGGCTTTGGAACACCATATATTTT. The chain has TRBV6-2 or TRBV6-3 and TRBJ1-3; D perhaps matches TRBD1 (5 bases). The V and J ends lost 4 bases and 7 bases respectively, with 11 bases between them. This CDR3 spans 13 amino acids. The germline V gene has CDR1 MNHEY and CDR2 SVGEGT.

V is TRBV18 and J is TRBJ1-5, with D possibly being TRBD1 (6 bases). The CDR3 extends over 14 amino acids. Trimming stripped 2 bases from V and 3 bases from J, with 8 bases between. Germline V CDR1 and CDR2: KGHSH, LQKENI. The chain's CDR3 is CASSPSGANQPQHF. The CDR3 DNA is TGTGCCAGCTCACCATCGGGGGCCAATCAGCCCCAGCATTTT.

The genes are TRBV7-2 and TRBJ1-6, with 7 positions matching TRBD1. CDR3 length equals 12 residues. The V segment lost 3 bases and the J segment 10 bases; nucleotides outside the gene matches: 0. Germline V gene lookup returns CDR1 SGHTA and CDR2 FQGNSA. In DNA, the CDR3 is TGTGCCAGCAGCTTGGACAGGTCACCCCTCCACTTT. Translated: CASSLDRSPLHF.

The chain employs TRBV6-6 and TRBJ1-6; no definite D call. This CDR3 has 17 amino acids. Germline lookup yields CDR1 MNHNY and CDR2 SVGAGI (reference sequence). The V end lost 5 bases, the J end lost 4 bases, and 18 bases lay between the germline ends. The CDR3 is CASSPPVMGVYNSPLHF. The CDR3 DNA reads as TGTGCCAGCAGTCCCCCCGTTATGGGTGTTTATAATTCACCCCTCCACTTT.